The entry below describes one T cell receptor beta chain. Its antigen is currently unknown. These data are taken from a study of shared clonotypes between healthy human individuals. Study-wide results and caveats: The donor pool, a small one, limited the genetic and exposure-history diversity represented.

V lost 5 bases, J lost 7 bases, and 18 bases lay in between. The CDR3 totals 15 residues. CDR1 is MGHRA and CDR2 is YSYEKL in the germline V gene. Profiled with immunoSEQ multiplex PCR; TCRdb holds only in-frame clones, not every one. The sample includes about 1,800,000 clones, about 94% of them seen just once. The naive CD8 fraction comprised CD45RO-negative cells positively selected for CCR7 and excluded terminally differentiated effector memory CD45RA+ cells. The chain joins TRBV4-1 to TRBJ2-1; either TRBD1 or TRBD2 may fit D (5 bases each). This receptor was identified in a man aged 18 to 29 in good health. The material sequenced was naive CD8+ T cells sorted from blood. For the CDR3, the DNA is TGCGCCAGCAGCTCCGGTCCCGGGACCATGAATGAGCAGTTCTTC. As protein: CASSSGPGTMNEQFF.